The source of this TCR beta chain is a study of radiotherapy plus CTLA-4 blockade in lung cancer. Overall study findings and caveats: Early blood T cell clone changes and increased post-radiation serum interferon-beta were reportedly the strongest response predictors. Expansion of tumor-derived TCR clones was observed in blood after radiotherapy plus ipilimumab.

Profiling relied on immunoSEQ multiplex PCR, and the TCRdb table lists in-frame clones only, not all of them. The sample carries roughly 120,000 clones, 78% recorded once. Germline V gene lookup returns CDR1 SQVTM and CDR2 ANQGSEA. The CDR3 contains 14 residues. Trimming shortened V by 6 bases and J by 0 bases, and 14 bases separated the two germline ends. CTLA-4 blockade with ipilimumab, together with focal radiation, was given to patients with chemo-refractory metastatic non-small-cell lung cancer. The table lists this clone with a few counts. Its target is unknown. The TCR sequence derives from a human donor with non-small cell lung cancer who had a partial response to radiotherapy plus ipilimumab. The specimen comprised peripheral blood, sampled from a patient treated with radiotherapy plus ipilimumab. The V call is TRBV29-1, the J call TRBJ1-2, with D perhaps TRBD1 (6 bases). The CDR3 spells CSVGAGTPNYGYTF. CDR3 coding DNA: TGCAGCGTGGGGGCCGGGACACCTAACTATGGCTACACCTTC.